This TCR beta chain is drawn from a study of cytomegalovirus exposure and HLA in healthy donors. Germline assignment: CDR1 SGHTA and CDR2 FQGNSA. Trimming took off 5 bases at V and 0 bases at J, with 11 bases between the two ends. The CDR3 spans 15 residues. The assay was immunoSEQ multiplex PCR, and TCRdb's table has in-frame clones only and misses some. The sample has some 190,000 clones, approximately 86% seen once. This rearrangement joins TRBV7-2 to TRBJ1-5, with D unclear. This clonotype was obtained from a man aged 25 to 40 in good health and CMV-seropositive. The specimen was PBMCs. As DNA, the CDR3 is TGTGCCAGCAGCCGTTTCACGGATAGCAATCAGCCCCAGCATTTT. Translated: CASSRFTDSNQPQHF. Together with reference TRBV7-2 and TRBJ1-5, the CDR3 gives the full variable domain: GAGVSQSPSNKVTEKGKDVELRCDPISGHTALYWYRQSLGQGLEFLIYFQGNSAPDKSGLPSDRFSAERTGGSVSTLTIQRTQQEDSAVYLCASSRFTDSNQPQHFGDGTRLSIL.